The 8 T cell receptor beta chains below were found in one sample sequenced in a study of regulatory and conventional T cells in RAG deficiency (dated by TCRdb to 2017 to 2019). Libraries were built with the immunoSEQ multiplex PCR assay. TCRdb obtained this table from immuneACCESS and retained in-frame rearrangements with V and J assigned. These tables miss some clones; where compared with another copy, unresolved V genes account for less than half of the shortfall, and the remainder is unexplained. The sample yields around 31,000 clones; 75% to 90% were counted once. The top ten constitute roughly 5.2% of the sample. This same sample was also taken into another study, of regulatory T cells. That second publication adds: In the multiplex PCR, 52 forward TRBV primers and 13 reverse TRBJ primers were used, and assay-based and computational corrections were applied for amplification bias.

The sample taken for sequencing was CD8+ T cells sorted from blood. These receptors all come from a human donor in good health.

The chain employs TRBV19 and TRBJ2-7; 9 positions match TRBD2. The CDR3 spans 16 residues. Germline trimming cut 7 bases from V and 0 bases from J; bases unmatched to any gene: 10. Germline V lookup: CDR1 LNHDA, CDR2 SQIVND (reference sequence). The CDR3 reads CASTETAGGPSYEQYF. In DNA, the CDR3 is TGTGCCAGTACCGAAACTGCGGGAGGGCCCTCCTACGAGCAGTACTTC.

The J gene is TRBJ1-5, the V gene TRBV6-1; D gene unclear. The CDR3 contains 12 residues. Germline assignment: CDR1 MNHNS and CDR2 SASEGT. V was pared by 4 bases and J by 6 bases, with 7 bases between. CDR3 nucleotides: TGTGCCAGCAGTGGGGCAGGTCAGCCCCAGCATTTT. Translation gives CASSGAGQPQHF.

The rearrangement uses TRBV6-5 and TRBJ2-2, with 9 bases that match TRBD1. The CDR3 runs 15 residues. V shed 2 bases and J 4 bases; nucleotides not matched to a gene: 2. Germline V gene sequence: CDR1 MNHEY, CDR2 SVGAGI. CDR3 amino acids: CASSYGTGSTGELFF. The CDR3 DNA is TGTGCCAGCAGTTACGGGACAGGGTCCACCGGGGAGCTGTTTTTT.

This chain's CDR3 is CASTQKGQGALTNEKLFF. CDR3 DNA: TGTGCCAGCACCCAAAAGGGACAGGGGGCTTTAACTAATGAAAAACTGTTTTTT. This chain links TRBV7-9 with TRBJ1-4; TRBD1 agrees at 12 bases. The CDR3 runs 18 residues. Germline V gene sequence: CDR1 SEHNR, CDR2 FQNEAQ (reference sequence). V was clipped by 7 bases and J by 1 base; unmatched bases: 10.

This CDR3 is CARRTLMVRRTYGYTF. CDR3 sequence (DNA): TGTGCCAGACGCACGTTAATGGTGAGGAGGACCTATGGCTACACCTTC. This chain connects TRBV5-3 to TRBJ1-2; no clear D gene. TRBV5-3 has ORF status, its function being uncertain. V gave up 7 bases and J gave up 4 bases, with 23 bases separating them. The CDR3 has 16 amino acids.

V is TRBV6-5 and J is TRBJ1-5, with D possibly being TRBD1 (5 bases). The germline CDR1 and CDR2 sequences are MNHEY and SVGAGI. The CDR3 is made up of 14 amino acids. V lost 7 bases, J lost 8 bases, and 18 bases lay in between. CDR3 region: CASTTGRAQEPQHF. The DNA for the CDR3 is TGTGCCAGCACTACAGGCAGGGCCCAAGAGCCCCAGCATTTT.

The chain uses TRBV5-6 and TRBJ2-7; D is undetermined. V lost 0 bases and J 3 bases, leaving 4 bases between the germline ends. Germline V gene sequence: CDR1 SGHDT, CDR2 YYEEEE. This CDR3 is 12 amino acids long. The CDR3, as DNA: TGTGCCAGCAGCTTGGTGGGCTACGAGCAGTACTTC. It yields the protein CASSLVGYEQYF.

The chain joins TRBV7-2 to TRBJ2-5; D is perhaps TRBD2 (6 bases). CDR1 and CDR2 (germline): SGHTA, FQGNSA. V dropped 4 bases and J dropped 2 bases, with 14 bases sitting between them. The length of the CDR3 is 15 residues. The CDR3, as DNA: TGTGCCAGCAGCTCCTCAGCGGGTGCACAAGAGACCCAGTACTTC. It yields the protein CASSSSAGAQETQYF.